One sample yielded the 29 T cell receptor beta chains listed below, sequenced in a study of CD8+ T cells in alopecia areata. Treatment indicated: oral pan-JAK inhibitor, 5-10 mg twice daily. Following extraction, RNA underwent reverse transcription to cDNA, which served as the sequencing template. The assay was immunoSEQ multiplex PCR, and TCRdb's table has in-frame clones only and misses some. The sample lists roughly 70,000 clones, 29% occurring once. The input for sequencing was CD8+ T cells sorted from blood, taken at week 4, from a patient treated with tofacitinib. The receptor set was obtained from a human donor with alopecia areata.

The chain recombines TRBV19 with TRBJ2-4; possibly TRBD2 for D (6 bases). The V end lost 9 bases, the J end lost 8 bases, and 26 bases lay between the germline ends. The CDR3 consists of 16 residues. CDR1 is LNHDA and CDR2 is SQIVND in the germline V gene (reference sequence). The chain's CDR3 is CASVGPPRDSGHIQYF. The CDR3 DNA is TGTGCCAGCGTAGGTCCTCCGCGGGATAGCGGCCACATTCAGTACTTC.

The chain uses TRBV29-1 and TRBJ1-5; 8 bases match TRBD1. CDR1 SQVTM and CDR2 ANQGSEA come from the germline V gene. CDR3 size: 14 residues. After removal of 4 bases from V and 7 bases from J, the junction contained 9 bases not matched to a gene. CDR3 nucleotides: TGCAGCGTTGCCACGGCAGGGGGCGAACAGCCCCAGCATTTT. It specifies CSVATAGGEQPQHF.

The V and J genes are TRBV12-5 and TRBJ2-4; D is ambiguous. Germline V CDR1 and CDR2: LGHNT, FRNRAP. V shed 5 bases and J shed 0 bases, with 14 bases lying between them. The CDR3 has 16 amino acids. CDR3 region: CASGPDSTLAKNIQYF. The CDR3 nucleotides are TGTGCTAGTGGTCCCGATTCCACCCTAGCCAAAAACATTCAGTACTTC.

A few counts support this clone. The chain links TRBV7-2 to TRBJ1-2; D is possibly TRBD1 (6 bases). Germline CDR1 reads SGHTA; CDR2 reads FQGNSA. CDR3 length equals 14 residues. Trimming left V 6 bases short and J 4 bases short, with 15 bases between. CDR3 bases: TGTGCCAGCAGTCAATTCGACAGGCCCTATGGCTACACCTTC. Translation: CASSQFDRPYGYTF.

The CDR3 protein is CSGESSYNEQFF. Here the CDR3 DNA reads TGCAGCGGTGAGAGCTCCTACAATGAGCAGTTCTTC. The rearrangement joins TRBV29-1 to TRBJ2-1; no clear D. CDR3 size: 12 residues. CDR1 is SQVTM, CDR2 ANQGSEA, per germline. The germline V and J ends were trimmed by 7 bases and 0 bases, with 7 bases remaining between them.

The chain employs TRBV19 and TRBJ2-1, with 7 bases matching TRBD2. Germline V gene lookup returns CDR1 LNHDA and CDR2 SQIVND (reference sequence). This CDR3 has 16 residues. V dropped 1 base and J dropped 0; count of bases not matched to a gene: 3. The CDR3 sequence is CASSIVSSGSYNEQFF. CDR3 nucleotides: TGTGCCAGTAGTATAGTCTCTAGCGGCTCCTACAATGAGCAGTTCTTC.

The V and J genes are TRBV29-1 and TRBJ2-5; 12 nucleotides match TRBD2. Germline V gene lookup returns CDR1 SQVTM and CDR2 ANQGSEA. There are 14 residues in the CDR3. With 5 bases clipped from V and 5 bases from J, the junction kept 6 bases outside the gene matches. The CDR3 loop reads CSVYGLAGWETQYF. Written as DNA, the CDR3 is TGCAGCGTTTATGGACTAGCGGGATGGGAGACCCAGTACTTC.

The rearrangement joins TRBV9 to TRBJ2-7; D might be TRBD2 (5 bases). Between the trimmed V and J ends, which lost 5 bases and 6 bases, there was a span of 12 bases. The length of the CDR3 is 12 residues. Germline loops: CDR1 SGDLS, CDR2 YYNGEE. The CDR3 here is CASSAVGSEQYF. The CDR3 DNA sequence: TGTGCCAGCAGTGCGGTGGGGAGCGAGCAGTACTTC.

Only a few counts were recorded for this clone. J is TRBJ1-3 and V is TRBV29-1; D unresolved. Germline assignment: CDR1 SQVTM and CDR2 ANQGSEA. Trimming took off 0 bases at V and 1 base at J, with 10 bases between the two ends. This CDR3 spans 15 amino acids. CDR3 loop: CSVEDQEGSGNTIYF. CDR3 nucleotide sequence: TGCAGCGTTGAAGATCAAGAGGGATCTGGAAACACCATATATTTT.

The CDR3: CASAPYPQGALGANVLTF. The CDR3 coding sequence is TGTGCCAGCGCCCCGTACCCACAGGGGGCGCTTGGGGCCAACGTCCTGACTTTC. The V gene is TRBV7-9, the J gene TRBJ2-6; 9 nucleotides align to TRBD1. There are 18 residues in the CDR3. V was pared by 8 bases and J by 3 bases, with 14 bases of the junction left unmatched. The germline gives CDR1 SEHNR, CDR2 FQNEAQ (reference sequence).

The V gene is TRBV13, the J gene TRBJ2-3; TRBD2 aligns across 12 bases. This CDR3 has 16 amino acids. The J segment lost 3 bases and the V segment lost 10 bases, leaving 11 bases of the junction unmatched. Looked up from germline, CDR1 is PRHDT and CDR2 is FYEKMQ (reference sequence). The CDR3 here is CATYGTSGRSTDTQYF. The CDR3 nucleotides are TGTGCCACCTATGGTACTAGCGGGAGGTCAACAGATACGCAGTATTTT.

This clone was observed once. The V call is TRBV2, the J call TRBJ2-4, with 11 bases identical to TRBD2. The CDR3 is 17 amino acids. Germline trimming cut 5 bases from V and 2 bases from J; bases unmatched to any gene: 8. Looked up from germline, CDR1 is SNHLY and CDR2 is FYNNEI. CDR3: CASSLTSGSLSKNIQYF. For the CDR3, the DNA is TGTGCCAGCAGTCTCACTAGCGGGAGTTTGTCCAAAAACATTCAGTACTTC.

This clone was seen a handful of times. The CDR3: CASSNTSGRETQYF. The DNA of the CDR3 is TGTGCCAGCAGCAATACAAGCGGGCGGGAGACCCAGTACTTC. The chain recombines TRBV7-9 with TRBJ2-5, with D possibly matching TRBD2 (6 bases). The CDR3 has 14 amino acids. CDR1 and CDR2 from the germline V gene are SEHNR and FQNEAQ (reference sequence). V lost 5 bases and J 5 bases, leaving 15 bases between the germline ends. The full variable domain, its missing parts supplied by reference TRBV7-9 and TRBJ2-5, is DTGVSQNPRHKITKRGQNVTFRCDPISEHNRLYWYRQTLGQGPEFLTYFQNEAQLEKSRLLSDRFSAERPKGSFSTLEIQRTEQGDSAMYLCASSNTSGRETQYFGPGTRLLVL.

The V gene is TRBV29-1, the J gene TRBJ2-7, with D perhaps matching TRBD1 or TRBD2 (6 bases each). The germline gives CDR1 SQVTM, CDR2 ANQGSEA. This CDR3 has 15 amino acids. V shed 3 bases and J shed 0 bases, with 15 bases lying between them. CDR3 residues: CSVELGGTLSYEQYF. CDR3 sequence (DNA): TGCAGCGTTGAGTTGGGCGGGACACTCTCCTACGAGCAGTACTTC.

The V gene is TRBV20-1, the J gene TRBJ2-1, with D unclear. The CDR3 runs to 11 residues. Germline loops: CDR1 DFQATT, CDR2 SNEGSKA (reference sequence). V lost 5 bases and J lost 3, with 5 bases in between. CDR3 protein: CSAVDYNEQFF. As DNA, the CDR3 is TGCAGTGCTGTCGACTACAATGAGCAGTTCTTC.

V and J are TRBV6-5 and TRBJ2-7, with no clear D. CDR3 length equals 14 residues. The germline gives CDR1 MNHEY, CDR2 SVGAGI. V was pared by 0 bases and J by 0 bases, with 6 bases between. CDR3 sequence reads: CASSYSGRSYEQYF. The CDR3 bases are TGTGCCAGCAGTTACTCCGGCCGCTCCTACGAGCAGTACTTC.

This clone was detected only a few times. The rearrangement links TRBV9 to TRBJ2-1, with D perhaps matching TRBD1 or TRBD2 (5 bases each). V was shortened by 4 bases and J by 8 bases, with 19 bases between the two germline ends. Germline assignment: CDR1 SGDLS and CDR2 YYNGEE. CDR3 length equals 15 residues. The CDR3 here is CASSSRDPGRDEQFF. CDR3 coding DNA: TGTGCCAGCAGCTCCCGGGACCCAGGCCGCGATGAGCAGTTCTTC.

This sequence joins TRBV30 and TRBJ2-7; D unclear. The germline V gene has CDR1 GTSNPN and CDR2 SVGIG (reference sequence). The CDR3 runs to 13 residues. The V gene lost 1 base and the J gene lost 2 bases, with 9 bases spanning the gap. Here the CDR3 reads CAWSGANPYEQYF. In nucleotides, the CDR3 is TGTGCCTGGAGTGGCGCGAACCCCTACGAGCAGTACTTC.

This chain links TRBV5-6 with TRBJ1-5; no clear D gene. The V gene's germline CDR1 is SGHDT and CDR2 YYEEEE. Trimming left V 7 bases short and J 2 bases short, with 7 bases between. This CDR3 is 12 amino acids long. The CDR3 reads CASQEGNQPQHF. The CDR3 nucleotides read TGTGCCAGCCAGGAGGGCAATCAGCCCCAGCATTTT.

This clone was found a few times. The genes are TRBV9 and TRBJ1-2; 7 nucleotides match TRBD1. J was trimmed by 3 bases and V by 0 bases; bases with no gene match: 5. Germline CDR1 reads SGDLS; CDR2 reads YYNGEE. The CDR3 runs to 15 residues. CDR3 protein: CASSVGGGDYYGYTF. The CDR3 coding sequence is TGTGCCAGCAGCGTAGGAGGGGGCGATTACTATGGCTACACCTTC.

A few counts support this clone. The chain links TRBV19 to TRBJ2-7, with D tentatively TRBD1 (5 bases). The CDR3 is 13 amino acids. The V gene's germline CDR1 is LNHDA and CDR2 SQIVND (reference sequence). The V end lost 4 bases, the J end lost 2 bases, and 9 bases lay between the germline ends. For the CDR3, the DNA is TGTGCCAGTAGTAGGGCAGGGACCTACGAGCAGTACTTC. It is translated as CASSRAGTYEQYF.

As concerns this clone: This may stem from a read error, because a much larger clone lies one nucleotide away. At the DNA level, this CDR3 is encoded by other sequences in the same sample as well. The chain links TRBV4-1 to TRBJ2-1, with D perhaps assigned TRBD1 or TRBD2 (7 bases each). CDR3 length equals 16 residues. Trimming took off 0 bases at V and 4 bases at J, with 13 bases between the two ends. Looked up from germline, CDR1 is MGHRA and CDR2 is YSYEKL. CDR3 nucleotide sequence: TGCGCCAGCAGCCAAGAGGGGGGGACAGCTTACAATGAGCAGTTCTTC. Its protein is CASSQEGGTAYNEQFF.

This clone was observed a few times. This chain joins TRBV29-1 and TRBJ2-2, with D maybe TRBD1 (5 bases). In germline, CDR1 is SQVTM, CDR2 ANQGSEA. The length of the CDR3 is 15 residues. The V end was cut by 4 bases, the J end by 1 base, with 13 bases between. CDR3 nucleotides: TGCAGCGTTGTCTCCCGGCAGGGGAACACCGGGGAGCTGTTTTTT. It is translated as CSVVSRQGNTGELFF.

V usage is TRBV11-2 and J usage is TRBJ2-3; tentatively, D is TRBD2 (5 bases). Germline loops: CDR1 SGHAT, CDR2 FQNNGV. With 1 base removed from V and 4 bases from J, the gap between germline ends came to 9 bases. This CDR3 contains 14 residues. The CDR3 spells CASSLGGSADTQYF. CDR3 sequence (DNA): TGTGCCAGCAGCTTAGGAGGGTCCGCAGATACGCAGTATTTT.

This clone was counted a few times. V usage is TRBV19 and J usage is TRBJ2-1, with D tentatively TRBD1 (6 bases). V was shortened by 3 bases and J by 5 bases, with 8 bases between the two germline ends. This CDR3 has 13 amino acids. Germline V lookup: CDR1 LNHDA, CDR2 SQIVND (reference sequence). The CDR3 nucleotides are TGTGCCAGTAGTATTTGGACAGACAATGAGCAGTTCTTC. Translation gives CASSIWTDNEQFF.

The rearrangement joins TRBV25-1 to TRBJ2-5; D uncertain. Germline V gene sequence: CDR1 MGHDK, CDR2 SYGVNS. V gave up 1 base and J gave up 3 bases, with 3 bases separating them. CDR3 length: 12 amino acids. CDR3 DNA sequence: TGTGCCAGCAGTGAATCTAAAGAGACCCAGTACTTC. Its protein is CASSESKETQYF.

This clone was detected a few times. The chain recombines TRBV4-1 with TRBJ1-1; D gene ambiguous. The CDR3 spans 15 residues. Germline V gives CDR1 MGHRA, CDR2 YSYEKL. V gave up 1 base and J gave up 4 bases, with 13 bases separating them. The CDR3 here is CASSQVGRGSTEAFF. As DNA, the CDR3 is TGCGCCAGCAGCCAAGTGGGCAGAGGAAGCACTGAAGCTTTCTTT.

The V and J genes are TRBV7-8 and TRBJ2-1; either TRBD1 or TRBD2 may supply D (5 bases each). CDR1 is SGHVS and CDR2 is FQNEAQ in the germline V gene. The CDR3 totals 15 residues. The V gene lost 4 bases and the J gene lost 5 bases, with 15 bases spanning the gap. The CDR3 loop reads CASSSGPTSNNEQFF. Here the CDR3 DNA reads TGTGCCAGCAGCTCGGGACCCACATCGAACAATGAGCAGTTCTTC.

The chain recombines TRBV29-1 with TRBJ2-1; D perhaps matches TRBD1 (5 bases). CDR1 SQVTM and CDR2 ANQGSEA come from the germline V gene. The germline V and J ends were trimmed by 7 bases and 4 bases, with 11 bases remaining between them. There are 12 residues in the CDR3. The chain's CDR3 is CSGADSYNEQFF. The CDR3 DNA follows: TGCAGCGGGGCCGACAGTTACAATGAGCAGTTCTTC.